Below are 10 T cell receptor beta chains sequenced from a single sample in a study of cytomegalovirus exposure and HLA in healthy donors. 60 Vbeta and 13 Jbeta primers were used in PCR. Measured with immunoSEQ multiplex PCR; TCRdb has only the in-frame clones, and not every one. Among roughly 150,000 clones listed, around four fifths were seen once. The material sequenced was PBMCs. The receptors were sampled from a man aged 18 to 35 in good health and CMV-seropositive.

The CDR3 reads CASRPPGGNEQFF. CDR3 sequence (DNA): TGTGCCAGCAGACCTCCCGGTGGCAATGAGCAGTTCTTC. This chain connects TRBV6-5 to TRBJ2-1, with D hard to call. This CDR3 has 13 residues. Germline CDR1 reads MNHEY; CDR2 reads SVGAGI. V lost 6 bases and J 6 bases, leaving 12 bases between the germline ends.

V usage is TRBV5-1 and J usage is TRBJ1-2, with 9 bases aligning to TRBD1. CDR3 length: 16 residues. The V and J ends lost 0 bases and 8 bases, in that order; junction bases with no gene match: 11. Germline V CDR1 and CDR2: SGHRS, YFSETQ. DNA for the CDR3: TGCGCCAGCAGCTTGGGAAGGACCGGGACAGGGATAGGCTACACCTTC. Residues: CASSLGRTGTGIGYTF.

The V gene is TRBV5-1, the J gene TRBJ2-2; a weak D match, TRBD1 (5 bases). With 6 bases removed from V and 2 bases from J, the gap between germline ends came to 8 bases. The germline V gene has CDR1 SGHRS and CDR2 YFSETQ. This CDR3 is built from 13 residues. The CDR3 protein is CASTTGNTGELFF. CDR3 nucleotide sequence: TGCGCCAGCACCACAGGAAACACCGGGGAGCTGTTTTTT.

This clone turned up a few times. The genes are TRBV11-2 and TRBJ1-1, with no clear D. Trimming took off 3 bases at V and 4 bases at J, with 21 bases between the two ends. In germline, CDR1 is SGHAT, CDR2 FQNNGV. This CDR3 is 17 amino acids long. CDR3 sequence (DNA): TGTGCCAGCAGCTTTAGATTTGGTGATTTGTTAAGCACTGAAGCTTTCTTT. It is translated as CASSFRFGDLLSTEAFF.

The chain employs TRBV28 and TRBJ1-2; D gene unclear. Germline CDR1 MDHEN, CDR2 SYDVKM. The CDR3 totals 15 residues. V shed 5 bases and J shed 1 base, with 14 bases lying between them. The CDR3 nucleotides read TGTGCCAGCAGTCGTTTACAGCCCTTTAACTATGGCTACACCTTC. As protein: CASSRLQPFNYGYTF.

The rearrangement uses TRBV9 and TRBJ2-7; 7 nucleotides agree with TRBD1. CDR1 and CDR2 (germline): SGDLS, YYNGEE. After removal of 3 bases from V and 0 bases from J, the junction contained 6 bases not matched to a gene. This CDR3 contains 15 residues. The CDR3 DNA reads as TGTGCCAGCAGCGCTACCGGGACAGCCTCCTACGAGCAGTACTTC. This gives the protein CASSATGTASYEQYF.

CDR3 sequence reads: CATTDSPGEQETQYF. The CDR3 DNA follows: TGTGCCACCACGGATAGCCCAGGGGAGCAAGAGACCCAGTACTTC. J is TRBJ2-5 and V is TRBV6-1; D might be TRBD1 (6 bases). V was pared by 10 bases and J by 2 bases, with 20 bases between. The V gene's germline CDR1 is MNHNS and CDR2 SASEGT. The CDR3 sequence is 15 residues long.

The chain has TRBV5-4 and TRBJ1-1, with 8 nucleotides matching TRBD1. V was clipped by 0 bases and J by 1 base; unmatched bases: 5. The germline V gene encodes CDR1 SGHNT and CDR2 YYREEE (reference sequence). This CDR3 region has 16 residues. The CDR3, as DNA: TGTGCCAGCAGCTTGGCGCCGGGACAGGCGAACACTGAAGCTTTCTTT. Translating gives CASSLAPGQANTEAFF.

This clone came up a few times. The chain combines TRBV20-1 with TRBJ2-7; no clear D. Looked up from germline, CDR1 is DFQATT and CDR2 is SNEGSKA (reference sequence). Trimming left V 6 bases short and J 6 bases short, with 9 bases between. This CDR3 is 10 amino acids long. CDR3 residues: CSATIREQYF. The CDR3 DNA sequence: TGCAGTGCCACAATCCGCGAGCAGTACTTC.

The count of this clone is one. This chain connects TRBV7-8 to TRBJ2-7; possibly TRBD2 for D (5 bases). Germline V gives CDR1 SGHVS, CDR2 FQNEAQ. With 5 bases removed from V and 2 bases from J, the gap between germline ends came to 16 bases. The CDR3 has 15 amino acids. DNA for the CDR3: TGTGCCAGCAGCGTTAGGGTAGACTACCCCTACGAGCAGTACTTC. Translation gives CASSVRVDYPYEQYF.